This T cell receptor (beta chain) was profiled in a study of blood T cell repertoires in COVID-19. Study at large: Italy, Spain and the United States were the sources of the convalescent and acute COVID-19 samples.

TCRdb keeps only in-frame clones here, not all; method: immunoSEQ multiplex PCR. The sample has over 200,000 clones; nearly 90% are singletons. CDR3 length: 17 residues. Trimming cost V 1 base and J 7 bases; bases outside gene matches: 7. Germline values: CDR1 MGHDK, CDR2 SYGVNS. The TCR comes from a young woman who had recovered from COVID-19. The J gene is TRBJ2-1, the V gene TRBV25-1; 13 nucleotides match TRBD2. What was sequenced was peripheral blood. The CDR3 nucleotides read TGTGCCAGCAGTGAATCCCGGACTAGCGGGAGTGTAAATGAGCAGTTCTTC. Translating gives CASSESRTSGSVNEQFF.